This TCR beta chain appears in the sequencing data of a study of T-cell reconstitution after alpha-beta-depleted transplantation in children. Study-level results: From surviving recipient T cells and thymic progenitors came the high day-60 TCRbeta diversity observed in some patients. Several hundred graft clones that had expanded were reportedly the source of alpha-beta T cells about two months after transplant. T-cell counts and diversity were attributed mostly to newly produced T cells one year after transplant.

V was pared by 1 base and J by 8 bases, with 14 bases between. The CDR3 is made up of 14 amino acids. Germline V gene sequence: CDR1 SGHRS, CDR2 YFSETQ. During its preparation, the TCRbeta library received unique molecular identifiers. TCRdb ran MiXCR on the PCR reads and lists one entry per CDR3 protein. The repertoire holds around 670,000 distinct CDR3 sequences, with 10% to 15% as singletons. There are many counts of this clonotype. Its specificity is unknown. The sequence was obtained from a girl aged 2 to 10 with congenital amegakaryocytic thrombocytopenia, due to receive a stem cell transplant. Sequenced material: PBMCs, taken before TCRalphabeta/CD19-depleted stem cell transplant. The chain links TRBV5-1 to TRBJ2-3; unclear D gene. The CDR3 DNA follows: TGCGCCAGCAGCTTGTTTTCAGGTGATAGTACGCAGTATTTT. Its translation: CASSLFSGDSTQYF.